These 28 T cell receptor beta chains originate from one sample sequenced in a study of shared clonotypes between healthy human individuals. TCRdb keeps only in-frame clones here, not all; method: immunoSEQ multiplex PCR. The data show a few million clones, approximately 90% seen once. Sample: naive CD4+ T cells sorted from blood. Subset given: CD45RA+ positively selected. All receptors derive from a man between 18 and 29 years old in good health.

The gene calls are TRBV29-1 and TRBJ1-1, with D possibly matching TRBD1 (5 bases). V was pared by 4 bases and J by 7 bases, with 22 bases between. The CDR3 runs 15 residues. Germline V gives CDR1 SQVTM, CDR2 ANQGSEA. Written as DNA, the CDR3 is TGCAGCGTTGTGTCGACAGCCTTCAAAACAAATGAAGCTTTCTTT. Protein: CSVVSTAFKTNEAFF. Full variable domain (missing parts from reference TRBV29-1 and TRBJ1-1): SAVISQKPSRDICQRGTSLTIQCQVDSQVTMMFWYRQQPGQSLTLIATANQGSEATYESGFVIDKFPISRPNLTFSTLTVSNMSPEDSSIYLCSVVSTAFKTNEAFFGQGTRLTVV.

V is TRBV25-1 and J is TRBJ2-3; no reliable D call. V was trimmed by 3 bases and J by 0 bases, leaving 10 bases between them. The CDR3 contains 15 residues. Germline values: CDR1 MGHDK, CDR2 SYGVNS. The CDR3 is CASSESLLSTDTQYF. CDR3 coding DNA: TGTGCCAGCAGTGAGTCCCTACTTAGCACAGATACGCAGTATTTT.

The chain recombines TRBV6-6 with TRBJ2-4; D is unresolved. Germline lookup yields CDR1 MNHNY and CDR2 SVGAGI (reference sequence). The length of the CDR3 is 14 residues. V lost 8 bases and J lost 6, with 17 bases in between. This CDR3 is CASGLGSGGNIQYF. CDR3 in DNA: TGTGCCAGCGGCCTTGGTTCAGGCGGAAACATTCAGTACTTC.

This clone appeared once. The rearrangement uses TRBV28 and TRBJ2-7; TRBD1 aligns across 8 bases. The CDR3 runs 14 residues. V was clipped by 7 bases and J by 2 bases; unmatched bases: 7. Germline loops: CDR1 MDHEN, CDR2 SYDVKM. The CDR3 region has the DNA TGTGCCAGCACCGGGGGACAGGTAGCCTACGAGCAGTACTTC. Translating gives CASTGGQVAYEQYF. Combining the CDR3 with reference TRBV28 and TRBJ2-7 gives the whole variable domain DVKVTQSSRYLVKRTGEKVFLECVQDMDHENMFWYRQDPGLGLRLIYFSYDVKMKEKGDIPEGYSVSREKKERFSLILESASTNQTSMYLCASTGGQVAYEQYFGPGTRLTVT.

This clone showed up just once. The chain employs TRBV27 and TRBJ2-5; TRBD1 is a possible D gene (5 bases). This CDR3 is built from 16 residues. The V and J ends lost 4 bases and 5 bases respectively, with 20 bases between them. Germline V gives CDR1 MNHEY, CDR2 SMNVEV (reference sequence). The CDR3 region has the DNA TGTGCCAGCAGTTCAAATCAGGACATCGTTTGGGAGACCCAGTACTTC. Its protein is CASSSNQDIVWETQYF.

A single count supports this clone. V is TRBV7-9 and J is TRBJ1-3; the match to TRBD1 covers 9 bases. The trim removed 6 bases at V and 2 bases at J, leaving 5 bases unmatched. This CDR3 region has 15 residues. Germline lookup yields CDR1 SEHNR and CDR2 FQNEAQ (reference sequence). Written as DNA, the CDR3 is TGTGCCAGCAGTAAACAGGGGGCGGCTGGAAACACCATATATTTT. Amino acid sequence: CASSKQGAAGNTIYF.

To note about this clone: Other nucleotide sequences from this sample produce the same CDR3. The chain has TRBV29-1 and TRBJ2-3; D possibly corresponds to TRBD2 (6 bases). Trimming left V 3 bases short and J 1 base short, with 8 bases between. Germline lookup yields CDR1 SQVTM and CDR2 ANQGSEA. This CDR3 is 13 amino acids long. The CDR3 loop is CSVEGGGTDTQYF. The CDR3, as DNA: TGCAGCGTTGAGGGCGGGGGCACAGATACGCAGTATTTT.

The rearrangement uses TRBV5-4 and TRBJ1-4; tentatively, D is TRBD1 (6 bases). The V end lost 3 bases, the J end lost 8 bases, and 11 bases lay between the germline ends. Per germline, CDR1 SGHNT and CDR2 YYREEE (reference sequence). The CDR3 extends over 13 amino acids. CDR3 amino acids: CASSSEGGEKLFF. In DNA, the CDR3 is TGTGCCAGCAGCTCAGAGGGGGGGGAAAAACTGTTTTTT.

The chain combines TRBV29-1 with TRBJ2-1, with TRBD2 matching 10 bases. Trimming cost V 7 bases and J 4 bases; bases outside gene matches: 10. The CDR3 has 15 amino acids. Per germline, CDR1 SQVTM and CDR2 ANQGSEA. This CDR3 is CSASNRTSGYNEQFF. In DNA, the CDR3 is TGCAGCGCCTCGAATAGGACTAGCGGTTACAATGAGCAGTTCTTC.

The CDR3 nucleotides are TGTGCCAGCACAAACGGTCCGGGAGGGAACACTGAAGCTTTCTTT. It is translated as CASTNGPGGNTEAFF. The rearrangement joins TRBV6-6 to TRBJ1-1; D remains ambiguous. V lost 7 bases and J 1 base, leaving 16 bases between the germline ends. Germline CDR1 and CDR2: MNHNY and SVGAGI (reference sequence). CDR3 length: 15 residues.

The chain joins TRBV7-2 to TRBJ2-3; 12 positions match TRBD2. Looked up from germline, CDR1 is SGHTA and CDR2 is FQGNSA. J gave up 5 bases and V 5 bases, and 2 bases lay outside the gene matches. CDR3 length equals 14 residues. CDR3 coding DNA: TGTGCCAGCAGCATACTAGCGGGAGGAGATACGCAGTATTTT. Protein sequence: CASSILAGGDTQYF.

The V gene is TRBV5-4, the J gene TRBJ2-5, with TRBD2 matching 10 bases. V shed 2 bases, J shed 5 bases, and the junction held 9 bases outside the gene matches. Germline V gene data show CDR1 as SGHNT and CDR2 as YYREEE (reference sequence). The CDR3 extends over 16 amino acids. CDR3 residues: CASSFGLAGASETQYF. CDR3 in DNA: TGTGCCAGCAGCTTTGGTCTAGCGGGGGCATCCGAGACCCAGTACTTC.

The chain has TRBV27 and TRBJ1-5; D unresolved. Trimming removed 3 bases at V and 2 bases at J, with 8 bases between. Germline V gene lookup returns CDR1 MNHEY and CDR2 SMNVEV (reference sequence). The CDR3 contains 14 residues. The DNA of the CDR3 is TGTGCCAGCAGTTTGAGGATAGGCAATCAGCCCCAGCATTTT. This gives the protein CASSLRIGNQPQHF.

There are a few counts of this clone. The V and J genes are TRBV11-2 and TRBJ2-2, with 7 bases fitting TRBD1. J gave up 2 bases and V 5 bases, and 2 bases lay outside the gene matches. The CDR3 spans 14 residues. Germline CDR1 is SGHAT and CDR2 is FQNNGV. The DNA of the CDR3 is TGTGCCAGCAGCCGGACAGGCAACACCGGGGAGCTGTTTTTT. As protein: CASSRTGNTGELFF.

The chain employs TRBV5-1 and TRBJ1-2; the match to TRBD1 covers 7 bases. After removal of 4 bases from V and 6 bases from J, the junction contained 9 bases not matched to a gene. Germline V gene lookup returns CDR1 SGHRS and CDR2 YFSETQ. CDR3 size: 14 residues. In nucleotides, the CDR3 is TGCGCCAGCAGCCGCGACAGGGTTAAGGATGGCTACACCTTC. Translation: CASSRDRVKDGYTF.

The genes are TRBV9 and TRBJ2-1; tentatively, D is TRBD2 (6 bases). Germline values: CDR1 SGDLS, CDR2 YYNGEE. This CDR3 is built from 15 residues. V dropped 0 bases and J dropped 5 bases, with 12 bases sitting between them. In DNA, the CDR3 is TGTGCCAGCAGCGTAGCAAGCGGGTTTAACAATGAGCAGTTCTTC. The encoded protein is CASSVASGFNNEQFF.

Of note for this clone: Other DNA sequences from this sample encode an identical CDR3 as well. This chain uses TRBV29-1 with TRBJ2-2; TRBD2 matches 8 bases. V lost 6 bases to trimming and J lost 4 bases; unmatched junction nucleotides: 7. Germline V gene lookup returns CDR1 SQVTM and CDR2 ANQGSEA. This CDR3 has 14 amino acids. This CDR3 is CSVRAGGITGELFF. The CDR3 coding sequence is TGCAGCGTGCGGGCGGGGGGTATCACCGGGGAGCTGTTTTTT.

This clone was seen a single time. The chain joins TRBV7-2 to TRBJ2-3; 9 bases fit TRBD2. The CDR3 is 17 residues long. Germline trimming cut 0 bases from V and 5 bases from J; bases unmatched to any gene: 9. Per germline, CDR1 SGHTA and CDR2 FQGNSA. CDR3 region: CASSLARAGGVRDTQYF. Written as DNA, the CDR3 is TGTGCCAGCAGCTTAGCAAGAGCGGGAGGAGTTAGAGATACGCAGTATTTT.

V and J are TRBV29-1 and TRBJ2-2, with D hard to call. The CDR3 is 11 residues long. V was shortened by 2 bases and J by 7 bases, with 5 bases between the two germline ends. Germline loops: CDR1 SQVTM, CDR2 ANQGSEA. The CDR3 loop reads CSVEKLGELFF. The CDR3 bases are TGCAGCGTTGAAAAACTCGGGGAGCTGTTTTTT.

As DNA, the CDR3 is TGTGCCAGCAGACCCGACAGTAACTATGGCTACACCTTC. This gives the protein CASRPDSNYGYTF. The chain links TRBV7-2 to TRBJ1-2; D is possibly TRBD1 (5 bases). Germline CDR1 and CDR2: SGHTA and FQGNSA. The CDR3 spans 13 residues. With 6 bases removed from V and 1 base from J, the gap between germline ends came to 9 bases.

This sequence joins TRBV6-1 and TRBJ1-2, with D possibly matching TRBD1 (6 bases). This CDR3 comprises 15 residues. The germline CDR1 and CDR2 sequences are MNHNS and SASEGT. V was cut by 8 bases and J by 5 bases, with 21 bases left in between. In DNA, the CDR3 is TGTGCCAGCCTGCGGACAGTTACCTCCCCATATGGCTACACCTTC. This gives the protein CASLRTVTSPYGYTF.

Note on this clone: At the DNA level, this CDR3 is encoded by other sequences in the same sample as well. The rearrangement uses TRBV28 and TRBJ1-1; weak D call: TRBD1 (6 bases). This CDR3 region has 13 residues. Trimming stripped 6 bases from V and 1 base from J, with 9 bases between. Per germline, CDR1 MDHEN and CDR2 SYDVKM. CDR3 coding DNA: TGTGCCAGCAGCCTACAGGGGAACACTGAAGCTTTCTTT. It specifies CASSLQGNTEAFF.

This clone showed up just once. The chain couples TRBV11-2 to TRBJ1-1; D may be TRBD1 (5 bases). The length of the CDR3 is 13 residues. Trimming stripped 6 bases from V and 1 base from J, with 9 bases between. CDR1 is SGHAT, CDR2 FQNNGV, per germline. In DNA form, the CDR3 reads TGTGCCAGCAGAAAACAGGAGAACACTGAAGCTTTCTTT. This translates into CASRKQENTEAFF.

This clone was observed once. The rearrangement uses TRBV18 and TRBJ2-7, with D uncertain. CDR1 is KGHSH, CDR2 LQKENI, per germline. The CDR3 is made up of 14 amino acids. The germline V and J ends were trimmed by 2 bases and 5 bases, with 13 bases remaining between them. As DNA, the CDR3 is TGTGCCAGCTCACCAATATCTGGGGTCCACGAGCAGTACTTC. Translation gives CASSPISGVHEQYF.

The genes are TRBV18 and TRBJ2-5, with D hard to call. V lost 1 base and J lost 1, with 10 bases in between. The CDR3 length is 15 residues. CDR1 KGHSH and CDR2 LQKENI come from the germline V gene. In DNA form, the CDR3 reads TGTGCCAGCTCACCACGGTCGGCTAGCCAAGAGACCCAGTACTTC. It specifies CASSPRSASQETQYF.

A word on this clone: At the DNA level, this CDR3 is encoded by other sequences in the same sample as well. The V gene is TRBV5-1, the J gene TRBJ1-5; D call uncertain. The germline gives CDR1 SGHRS, CDR2 YFSETQ. The CDR3 has 14 amino acids. V lost 0 bases to trimming and J lost 4 bases, with 8 bases between them. The DNA for the CDR3 is TGCGCCAGCAGCTTGGGGGCGGGAAATCAGCCCCAGCATTTT. Translated, it gives CASSLGAGNQPQHF. Combining the CDR3 with reference TRBV5-1 and TRBJ1-5 gives the whole variable domain KAGVTQTPRYLIKTRGQQVTLSCSPISGHRSVSWYQQTPGQGLQFLFEYFSETQRNKGNFPGRFSGRQFSNSRSEMNVSTLELGDSALYLCASSLGAGNQPQHFGDGTRLSIL.

The chain links TRBV28 to TRBJ1-4; D remains ambiguous. CDR3 length: 14 amino acids. V dropped 3 bases and J dropped 3 bases, with 8 bases sitting between them. Germline V gene lookup returns CDR1 MDHEN and CDR2 SYDVKM. The CDR3 coding sequence is TGTGCCAGCAGTTTTGGGCCTTCTAATGAAAAACTGTTTTTT. Translating it yields CASSFGPSNEKLFF.

This chain links TRBV11-2 with TRBJ1-1; D is perhaps TRBD1 (5 bases). Trimming shortened V by 1 base and J by 11 bases, and 14 bases separated the two germline ends. CDR1 is SGHAT, CDR2 FQNNGV, per germline. The CDR3 consists of 13 residues. The CDR3 nucleotides read TGTGCCAGCAGCTTAGGGGGCAGTCTTGATGCTTTCTTT. Encoded protein: CASSLGGSLDAFF.